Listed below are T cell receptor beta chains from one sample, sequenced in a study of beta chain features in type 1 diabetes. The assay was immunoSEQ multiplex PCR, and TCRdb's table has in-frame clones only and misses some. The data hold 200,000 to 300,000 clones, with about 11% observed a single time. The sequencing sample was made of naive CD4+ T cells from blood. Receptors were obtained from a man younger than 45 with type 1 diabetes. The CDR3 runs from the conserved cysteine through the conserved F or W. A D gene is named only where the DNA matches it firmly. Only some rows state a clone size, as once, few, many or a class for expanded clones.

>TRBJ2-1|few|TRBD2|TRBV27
CASSIAVGLAGSSSYNEQFF
TGTGCCAGCAGTATAGCTGTAGGACTAGCGGGGTCTAGCTCCTACAATGAGCAGTTCTTC
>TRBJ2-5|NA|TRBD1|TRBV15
CATSRGQETQYF
TGTGCCACCAGCAGGGGACAGGAGACCCAGTACTTC
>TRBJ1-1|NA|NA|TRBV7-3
CASSLTVNTEAFF
TGTGCCAGCAGCTTGACTGTGAACACTGAAGCTTTCTTT
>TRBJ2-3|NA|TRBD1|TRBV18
CASSPLDRGRTDTQYF
TGTGCCAGCTCACCGCTGGACAGGGGGAGAACAGATACGCAGTATTTT
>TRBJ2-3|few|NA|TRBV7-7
CASSLAEQDTQYF
TGTGCTAGCAGCTTAGCGGAGCAAGATACGCAGTATTTT
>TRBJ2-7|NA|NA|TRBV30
CAWSTGYEQYF
TGTGCCTGGAGTACAGGCTACGAGCAGTACTTC
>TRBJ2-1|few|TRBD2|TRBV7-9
CASSSTPGLALFF
TGTGCCAGCAGCTCCACCCCGGGACTAGCGCTGTTCTTC
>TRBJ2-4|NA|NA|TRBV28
CASSSTGIAKNIQYF
TGTGCCAGCAGTTCCACAGGGATAGCCAAAAACATTCAGTACTTC
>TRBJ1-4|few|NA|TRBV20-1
CSASREGLFF
TGCAGTGCTTCCAGGGAGGGACTGTTTTTT
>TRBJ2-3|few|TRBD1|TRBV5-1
CASNDRAGTDTQYF
TGCGCCAGCAACGACAGGGCCGGCACAGATACGCAGTATTTT
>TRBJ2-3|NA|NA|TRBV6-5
CASSTTQRGTDTQYF
TGTGCCAGCAGCACTACCCAGCGGGGCACAGATACGCAGTATTTT
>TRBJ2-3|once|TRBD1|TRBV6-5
CASSYSTGKDTQYF
TGTGCCAGCAGTTACTCGACAGGGAAAGATACGCAGTATTTT
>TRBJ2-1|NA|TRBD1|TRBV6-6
CASSRDSYNEQFF
TGTGCCAGCAGCCGGGACAGCTACAATGAGCAGTTCTTC
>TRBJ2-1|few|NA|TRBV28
CASKPGHGYNEQFF
TGTGCCAGCAAACCGGGACATGGATACAATGAGCAGTTCTTC
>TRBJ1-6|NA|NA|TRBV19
CASSLGRDSPLHF
TGTGCCAGTAGTCTCGGTCGGGATTCACCCCTCCACTTT
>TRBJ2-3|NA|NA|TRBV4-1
CASSHPARELTDTQYF
TGCGCCAGCAGCCACCCAGCGAGGGAATTGACAGATACGCAGTATTTT
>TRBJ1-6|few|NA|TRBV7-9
CASSLILGSSYNSPLHF
TGTGCCAGCAGCTTAATTCTGGGGAGCTCCTATAATTCACCCCTCCACTTT
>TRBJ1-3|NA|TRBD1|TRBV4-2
CASSQVTGGFGNTIYF
TGTGCCAGCAGCCAAGTTACAGGGGGCTTTGGAAACACCATATATTTT
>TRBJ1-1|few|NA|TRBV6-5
CASSYSSYTEAFF
TGTGCCAGCAGTTACTCCTCGTACACTGAAGCTTTCTTT
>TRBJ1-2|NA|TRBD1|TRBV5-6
CASSLVGQDYGYTF
TGTGCCAGCAGCTTGGTGGGACAGGACTATGGCTACACCTTC
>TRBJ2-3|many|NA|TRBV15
CATKTTPSSTDTQYF
TGTGCCACCAAGACGACACCTTCTAGCACAGATACGCAGTATTTT
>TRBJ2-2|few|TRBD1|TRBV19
CASRKYMGDREGTGELFF
TGTGCCAGTAGGAAGTATATGGGGGACAGGGAAGGCACCGGGGAGCTGTTTTTT
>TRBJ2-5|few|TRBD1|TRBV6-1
CASSRDREETQYF
TGTGCCAGCAGCCGGGACAGGGAAGAGACCCAGTACTTC
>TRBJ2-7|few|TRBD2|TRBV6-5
CASSYSGRDEQYF
TGTGCCAGCAGTTACTCCGGGAGGGACGAGCAGTACTTC
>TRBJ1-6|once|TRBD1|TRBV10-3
CAISWTGGNNSPLHF
TGTGCCATCAGCTGGACAGGGGGCAATAATTCACCCCTCCACTTT
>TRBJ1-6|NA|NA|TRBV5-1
CASSSRDSRSPLHF
TGCGCCAGCAGCTCGCGGGATTCCAGATCACCCCTCCACTTT